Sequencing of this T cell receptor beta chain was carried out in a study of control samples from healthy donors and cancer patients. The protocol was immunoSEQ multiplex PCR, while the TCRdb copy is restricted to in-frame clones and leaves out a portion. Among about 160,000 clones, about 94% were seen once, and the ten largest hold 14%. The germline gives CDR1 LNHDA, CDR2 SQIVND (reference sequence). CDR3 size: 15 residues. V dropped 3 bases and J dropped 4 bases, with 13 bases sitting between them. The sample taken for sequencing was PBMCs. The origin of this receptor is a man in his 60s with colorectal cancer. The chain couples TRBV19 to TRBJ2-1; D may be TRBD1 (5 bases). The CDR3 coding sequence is TGTGCCAGTAGTATTCAGGGATCTGGGTACAATGAGCAGTTCTTC. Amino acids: CASSIQGSGYNEQFF.